This T cell receptor beta chain was recorded in a study of blood T cell repertoires in COVID-19. Study information: From the United States, Italy and Spain came samples of acute and convalescent COVID-19. Nucleic acid was either cDNA or gDNA, and it came from T cells, B-cell-depleted T cells, or PBMCs.

On this clone: The limits of the CDR3 on the DNA are not certain, so only TCRdb's listed CDR3 is given.

The CDR3 numbers 19 amino acids, ends counted. The authors' processing: Estimation of nucleated cell counts relied on the amplification of reference gene primers. Some clones are missing from TCRdb's copy, which holds only in-frame ones; the method was immunoSEQ multiplex PCR. From that table come the V and J calls and clone size; the DNA was used to work out D and trimming. The data hold some 39,000 clones, with more than 65% observed a single time. The chain carries TRBV21-1 and TRBJ2-7; the listed D gene, TRBD2, was not tested against the DNA. TRBV21-1 is classified as a pseudogene. The clonotype originates from an elderly man with acute or convalescent COVID-19. Source material: peripheral blood. CDR3 loop: CASSKKARVGSGSSYEQYF.